The 16 T cell receptor beta chains below all came from one sample that was sequenced in a study of shared clonotypes between healthy human individuals. The protocol was immunoSEQ multiplex PCR, while the TCRdb copy is restricted to in-frame clones and leaves out a portion. The sample records over a million clones, 97% to 99% being singletons. Sequencing input: naive CD4+ T cells sorted from blood. Documented subset: CD45RA+ positively selected. These receptors all come from a man aged 25 to 45 in good health.

The gene calls are TRBV5-1 and TRBJ2-7; 7 nucleotides line up with TRBD1. Germline loops: CDR1 SGHRS, CDR2 YFSETQ. J lost 4 bases, V lost 2 bases, and 6 bases had no gene match. This CDR3 is built from 14 residues. The CDR3 loop is CASSFWTGSYEQYF. The CDR3, as DNA: TGCGCCAGCAGCTTTTGGACAGGATCTTACGAGCAGTACTTC.

The chain couples TRBV5-6 to TRBJ1-2, with D possibly TRBD1 on 5 matching bases. Trimming took off 0 bases at V and 0 bases at J, with 15 bases between the two ends. CDR1 is SGHDT and CDR2 is YYEEEE in the germline V gene. CDR3 length: 17 amino acids. The chain's CDR3 is CASSLVMQGITNYGYTF. The CDR3 nucleotides read TGTGCCAGCAGCTTGGTTATGCAGGGTATAACTAACTATGGCTACACCTTC.

V and J are TRBV18 and TRBJ2-1; 8 nucleotides match TRBD2. Germline assignment: CDR1 KGHSH and CDR2 LQKENI. V shed 2 bases and J 4 bases; nucleotides not matched to a gene: 4. This CDR3 region has 15 residues. CDR3: CASSPELAEYNEQFF. The CDR3 DNA follows: TGTGCCAGCTCACCAGAACTAGCGGAGTACAATGAGCAGTTCTTC. Full variable domain (outside the CDR3, taken from reference TRBV18 and TRBJ2-1): NAGVMQNPRHLVRRRGQEARLRCSPMKGHSHVYWYRQLPEEGLKFMVYLQKENIIDESGMPKERFSAEFPKEGPSILRIQQVVRGDSAAYFCASSPELAEYNEQFFGPGTRLTVL.

This chain joins TRBV6-1 and TRBJ2-7; a possible D gene is TRBD2 (5 bases). Germline V lookup: CDR1 MNHNS, CDR2 SASEGT. The CDR3 runs 14 residues. Trimming pared 3 bases from V and 5 bases from J, leaving 14 bases between. CDR3 in amino acids: CASSDYGKQDEQYF. The CDR3 nucleotides are TGTGCCAGCAGTGATTACGGGAAGCAAGACGAGCAGTACTTC.

A word on this clone: The identical CDR3 is also encoded by other nucleotide sequences in the sample. This chain uses TRBV7-2 with TRBJ1-1; D remains ambiguous. Per the germline V gene, CDR1 is SGHTA and CDR2 is FQGNSA. V lost 0 bases and J 1 base, leaving 3 bases between the germline ends. The CDR3 has 13 amino acids. In nucleotides, the CDR3 is TGTGCCAGCAGCTTAGCCCGGAACACTGAAGCTTTCTTT. Translation: CASSLARNTEAFF.

The chain links TRBV13 to TRBJ1-2, with D hard to call. Germline lookup yields CDR1 PRHDT and CDR2 FYEKMQ (reference sequence). Trimming stripped 3 bases from V and 4 bases from J, with 9 bases between. This CDR3 has 13 amino acids. In DNA form, the CDR3 reads TGTGCCAGCAGCTTGGCCCCTCTCTATGGCTACACCTTC. This sequence encodes CASSLAPLYGYTF.

The chain recombines TRBV2 with TRBJ2-2, with D possibly being TRBD1 or TRBD2 (6 bases each). Trimming took off 3 bases at V and 3 bases at J, with 14 bases between the two ends. The V gene's germline CDR1 is SNHLY and CDR2 FYNNEI. This CDR3 contains 16 residues. CDR3 nucleotide sequence: TGTGCCAGCAGTGACGGGCAGGGGAGGTACACCGGGGAGCTGTTTTTT. Its protein product is CASSDGQGRYTGELFF. Together with reference TRBV2 and TRBJ2-2, the CDR3 gives the full variable domain: EPEVTQTPSHQVTQMGQEVILRCVPISNHLYFYWYRQILGQKVEFLVSFYNNEISEKSEIFDDQFSVERPDGSNFTLKIRSTKLEDSAMYFCASSDGQGRYTGELFFGEGSRLTVL.

The CDR3 protein is CASRGLGGPYEQYF. CDR3 coding DNA: TGTGCCTCCAGGGGACTAGGGGGGCCCTACGAGCAGTACTTC. J is TRBJ2-7 and V is TRBV28; the match to TRBD2 covers 8 bases. V lost 11 bases and J lost 2; bases outside the gene matches: 11. CDR1 and CDR2 from the germline V gene are MDHEN and SYDVKM. CDR3 length: 14 residues.

The chain links TRBV5-4 to TRBJ2-5; perhaps TRBD1 as D (5 bases). The germline V gene has CDR1 SGHNT and CDR2 YYREEE (reference sequence). CDR3 length equals 13 residues. The V end was cut by 5 bases, the J end by 1 base, with 9 bases between. CDR3 in DNA: TGTGCCAGCAGAACTCAGGGCCAAGAGACCCAGTACTTC. Residues: CASRTQGQETQYF.

V is TRBV5-4 and J is TRBJ2-7; 10 nucleotides agree with TRBD1. CDR1 and CDR2 (germline): SGHNT, YYREEE (reference sequence). Trimming at V came to 0 bases and at J to 3 bases, leaving 3 bases not matched to a gene. This CDR3 is built from 15 residues. CDR3 coding DNA: TGTGCCAGCAGCTTGGCCCGGACAGGGGGCTACGAGCAGTACTTC. It yields the protein CASSLARTGGYEQYF.

The chain employs TRBV28 and TRBJ2-7; D is ambiguous. CDR1 and CDR2 from the germline V gene are MDHEN and SYDVKM. The CDR3 has 12 amino acids. V was cut by 4 bases and J by 4 bases, with 8 bases left in between. As DNA, the CDR3 is TGTGCCAGCAGTTGGACGGCTTACGAGCAGTACTTC. Protein product: CASSWTAYEQYF.

V gene TRBV10-3 combines with J gene TRBJ2-7; D is perhaps TRBD1 (6 bases). Trimming took off 4 bases at V and 0 bases at J, with 10 bases between the two ends. This CDR3 spans 14 amino acids. Germline V lookup: CDR1 ENHRY, CDR2 SYGVKD. DNA of the CDR3: TGTGCCATCAGTGGAGACAGGTACTCCTACGAGCAGTACTTC. Its protein product is CAISGDRYSYEQYF.

The chain has TRBV6-1 and TRBJ2-5; tentative D call: TRBD2 (6 bases). This CDR3 has 15 amino acids. Germline assignment: CDR1 MNHNS and CDR2 SASEGT. The V end lost 11 bases, the J end lost 5 bases, and 24 bases lay between the germline ends. The CDR3 sequence is CAVRRDPGAGETQYF. CDR3 DNA sequence: TGTGCCGTCCGGAGGGACCCCGGGGCGGGGGAGACCCAGTACTTC.

This chain connects TRBV5-1 to TRBJ2-2; 9 bases agree with TRBD1. V trimming: 5 bases; J trimming: 3 bases; junction bases outside the gene matches: 5. CDR1 SGHRS and CDR2 YFSETQ come from the germline V gene. This CDR3 is built from 15 residues. The CDR3 region is CASRGQGRYTGELFF. The CDR3 region has the DNA TGCGCCAGCAGGGGACAGGGACGGTACACCGGGGAGCTGTTTTTT.

The rearrangement links TRBV7-8 to TRBJ2-5; TRBD2 matches at 8 bases. The J segment lost 4 bases and the V segment lost 0 bases, leaving 7 bases of the junction unmatched. From germline, CDR1 is SGHVS and CDR2 FQNEAQ. The CDR3 totals 16 residues. The CDR3, as DNA: TGTGCCAGCAGCTTAGCGCCAACGGGAGGGAGAGAGACCCAGTACTTC. It codes for CASSLAPTGGRETQYF.

The genes are TRBV11-2 and TRBJ2-2; D is undetermined. V shed 4 bases and J shed 0 bases, with 15 bases lying between them. Germline lookup yields CDR1 SGHAT and CDR2 FQNNGV. The CDR3 is made up of 17 amino acids. The CDR3 DNA is TGTGCCAGCAGCTCACTCGAACGGATCGCGAACACCGGGGAGCTGTTTTTT. Translation: CASSSLERIANTGELFF. The full variable domain, its missing parts supplied by reference TRBV11-2 and TRBJ2-2, is EAGVAQSPRYKIIEKRQSVAFWCNPISGHATLYWYQQILGQGPKLLIQFQNNGVVDDSQLPKDRFSAERLKGVDSTLKIQPAKLEDSAVYLCASSSLERIANTGELFFGEGSRLTVL.